This T cell receptor (beta chain) was retrieved from a study of CD8 T cells in Susac syndrome. The V end was cut by 1 base, the J end by 0 bases, with 7 bases between. CDR3 length equals 15 residues. Overall study results and limits: The study conceded that relatively few individuals underwent its TCR sequencing and HLA analysis.

A quantity of roughly 0.5 to 1 ug RNA underwent reverse transcription using random hexamers. Multiplex PCR with immunoSEQ amplified the TCR beta CDR3 across 54 Vbeta and 13 Jbeta. Each CDR3 protein is one row after TCRdb ran MiXCR on the immunoSEQ multiplex PCR reads. This table has some 300,000 distinct CDR3 sequences, 85% appearing once. This clonotype was seen a handful of times. Its antigen remains unknown. CD8+ and CD4+ T cells circulating in blood were sequenced for TCR beta. Negative isolation was applied to CD8+ and CD4+ T cells, and FACS enrichment was applied to TEMRA cells. This rearrangement joins TRBV12-3 or TRBV12-4 to TRBJ2-1; D unclear. The source is a human donor with multiple sclerosis. Sequencing was performed on CD8+ T cells from PBMCs. For the CDR3, the DNA is TGTGCCAGCAGTTTAGAGGCTGGCTCCTACAATGAGCAGTTCTTC. It is translated as CASSLEAGSYNEQFF.